One sample yielded the 15 T cell receptor beta chains listed below, sequenced in a study of T cell repertoires in aging, cancer and after chemotherapy. Peripheral blood genomic DNA, not sorted cells or RNA, was the template. Multiplex touch-down PCR with TRB-A/B primers amplified rearranged V-D-J TRB sequences. TCRdb reprocessed the multiplex PCR reads via MiXCR and lists one record per CDR3 protein. Of about 5,700 distinct CDR3 sequences in the sample, approximately 40% were seen once. What was sequenced was blood. Source of these receptors: a human donor in good health.

This clonotype was seen a few times. The chain carries TRBV15 and TRBJ2-5, with TRBD2 matching 7 bases. Germline V gives CDR1 LNHNV, CDR2 YYDKDF (reference sequence). With V trimmed by 6 bases and J by 4 bases, 5 bases remained unmatched. The length of the CDR3 is 13 residues. CDR3 nucleotides: TGTGCCACCAGGTGGGGGGGGGGAGAGACCCAGTACTTC. Its translation is CATRWGGGETQYF.

This clonotype showed up just a few times. The chain has TRBV5-6 and TRBJ2-2; perhaps TRBD1 as D (6 bases). Germline CDR1 SGHDT, CDR2 YYEEEE. The V end was cut by 4 bases, the J end by 3 bases, with 16 bases between. The CDR3 has 16 amino acids. DNA of the CDR3: TGTGCCAGCAGCCCCCAGGGGATTTGGGACACCGGGGAGCTGTTTTTT. It codes for CASSPQGIWDTGELFF. Full variable domain (rest looked up from reference TRBV5-6 and TRBJ2-2): DAGVTQSPTHLIKTRGQQVTLRCSPKSGHDTVSWYQQALGQGPQFIFQYYEEEERQRGNFPDRFSGHQFPNYSSELNVNALLLGDSALYLCASSPQGIWDTGELFFGEGSRLTVL.

This clonotype is labeled large (0.1 to 1%). The CDR3 loop reads CSVGGDREGKNGYTF. The CDR3 nucleotides read TGCAGCGTTGGGGGAGACAGGGAAGGGAAAAATGGCTACACCTTC. J is TRBJ1-2 and V is TRBV29-1, with TRBD1 matching over 7 bases. Unmatched junction bases numbered 14, after V lost 4 bases and J lost 6 bases. Germline V CDR1 and CDR2: SQVTM, ANQGSEA. CDR3 length: 15 residues. Together with reference TRBV29-1 and TRBJ1-2, the CDR3 gives the full variable domain: SAVISQKPSRDICQRGTSLTIQCQVDSQVTMMFWYRQQPGQSLTLIATANQGSEATYESGFVIDKFPISRPNLTFSTLTVSNMSPEDSSIYLCSVGGDREGKNGYTFGSGTRLTVV.

The chain employs TRBV5-6 and TRBJ2-1, with D perhaps assigned TRBD1 or TRBD2 (5 bases each). This CDR3 has 13 residues. Trimming took off 0 bases at V and 8 bases at J, with 9 bases between the two ends. The V gene's germline CDR1 is SGHDT and CDR2 YYEEEE. The CDR3 coding sequence is TGTGCCAGCAGCTTGGGGGGGTCCGATGAGCAGTTCTTC. It specifies CASSLGGSDEQFF.

The chain has TRBV5-6 and TRBJ1-1; 9 bases are shared with TRBD1. Germline trimming cut 0 bases from V and 9 bases from J; bases unmatched to any gene: 6. This CDR3 has 14 residues. Germline CDR1 reads SGHDT; CDR2 reads YYEEEE. As DNA, the CDR3 is TGTGCCAGCAGCTTGGACAGGGGGCTCACGAAAGCTTTCTTT. Translating gives CASSLDRGLTKAFF.

In regard to this clonotype: A much larger clonotype is one base distant, so this may be a read error. The chain is built from TRBV19 and TRBJ2-2, with a tentative D call TRBD1 (6 bases). This CDR3 contains 12 residues. Germline V lookup: CDR1 LNHDA, CDR2 SQIVND (reference sequence). The CDR3 reads CDMQGRVGELFF. CDR3 nucleotides: TGTGACATGCAGGGGCGAGTCGGGGAGCTGTTTTTT.

The J gene is TRBJ2-2, the V gene TRBV18; maybe TRBD1 (5 bases). This CDR3 spans 16 amino acids. CDR1 KGHSH and CDR2 LQKENI come from the germline V gene. V lost 2 bases and J lost 0, with 10 bases in between. The DNA of the CDR3 is TGTGCCAGCTCACCAGTGGCAGGGACGAACACCGGGGAGCTGTTTTTT. Protein product: CASSPVAGTNTGELFF.

The table lists this clonotype with a few counts. The V call is TRBV5-1, the J call TRBJ2-3; 11 bases are a match to TRBD2. J lost 3 bases, V lost 4 bases, and 10 bases had no gene match. Germline CDR1 SGHRS, CDR2 YFSETQ. This CDR3 comprises 17 residues. CDR3 sequence (DNA): TGCGCCAGCAGCAAGAATAGCGGGGGGGCCGGGACAGATACGCAGTATTTT. Translated: CASSKNSGGAGTDTQYF.

This sequence joins TRBV5-6 and TRBJ2-5; the match to TRBD2 covers 7 bases. The CDR3 is 15 amino acids. Germline V gives CDR1 SGHDT, CDR2 YYEEEE. V shed 4 bases and J 7 bases; nucleotides not matched to a gene: 13. CDR3 in amino acids: CASSPPRGGGGTQYF. The CDR3 nucleotides read TGTGCCAGCAGCCCCCCGAGGGGCGGGGGAGGGACCCAGTACTTC.

V is TRBV5-5 and J is TRBJ1-1; D remains ambiguous. Trimming removed 0 bases at V and 1 base at J, with 7 bases between. This CDR3 has 14 residues. Germline V gene lookup returns CDR1 SGHKS and CDR2 YYEKEE (reference sequence). CDR3 sequence (DNA): TGTGCCAGCAGCTTGGACGTGGCGAACACTGAAGCTTTCTTT. It specifies CASSLDVANTEAFF.

V is TRBV11-2 and J is TRBJ2-7; 7 bases fit TRBD1. The CDR3 length is 12 residues. Per germline, CDR1 SGHAT and CDR2 FQNNGV. V lost 4 bases to trimming and J lost 5 bases; unmatched junction nucleotides: 2. As DNA, the CDR3 is TGTGCCAGCAGCTCAGGGGGTCACGAGCAGTACTTC. Protein product: CASSSGGHEQYF.

The chain is built from TRBV6-2 or TRBV6-3 and TRBJ2-7, with D possibly TRBD2 on 6 matching bases. This CDR3 contains 14 residues. Germline lookup yields CDR1 MNHEY and CDR2 SVGEGT. Trimming cost V 5 bases and J 1 base, with 12 bases left between them. CDR3 in amino acids: CASSGGDASYEQYF. CDR3 sequence (DNA): TGTGCCAGCAGTGGCGGGGACGCTTCCTACGAGCAGTACTTC.

The table lists this clonotype with a few counts. The chain employs TRBV27 and TRBJ1-1, with D hard to call. This CDR3 comprises 14 residues. Deletions cut 5 bases from V and 0 bases from J, with 10 bases between. Germline loops: CDR1 MNHEY, CDR2 SMNVEV (reference sequence). The chain's CDR3 is CASSRTQMNTEAFF. Written as DNA, the CDR3 is TGTGCCAGCAGTCGCACCCAGATGAACACTGAAGCTTTCTTT.

The chain carries TRBV6-2 or TRBV6-3 and TRBJ1-1; D is unclear. The CDR3 spans 15 residues. CDR1 and CDR2 from the germline V gene are MNHEY and SVGEGT. V was trimmed by 6 bases and J by 1 base, leaving 15 bases between them. Here the CDR3 reads CASRSLTLGNTEAFF. For the CDR3, the DNA is TGTGCCAGCAGATCCCTTACCCTGGGGAACACTGAAGCTTTCTTT.

This clonotype was detected only a few times. Sequence at one end of the junction differs from germline and may be a read error. The chain joins TRBV5-4 to TRBJ2-1; D remains unclear. The CDR3 is 13 amino acids. The germline gives CDR1 SGHNT, CDR2 YYREEE (reference sequence). The CDR3 loop is CASSFAVSDEQFF. CDR3 nucleotide sequence: TGCGCCAGCAGCTTTGCAGTGAGCGATGAGCAGTTCTTC.